This T cell receptor beta chain was retrieved from a study of cytomegalovirus exposure and HLA in healthy donors. Background on the study: Sequencing of about 200 million T cells in an earlier analysis found around 120 million unique TCR beta sequences.

Notes on this clone: Antigen: not known.

PCR primers comprised 60 Vbeta and 13 Jbeta primers. Authors' methods: Later, roughly 86 million unique TCR beta chains were counted in an analysis, and approximately 9.9 million of them were shared. Using immunoSEQ multiplex PCR, the repertoire was profiled, and TCRdb retains in-frame clones only, with some absent. For V, J and clone size, that table is used; D and trimming come from the DNA. This sample's table has some 31,000 clones. General study findings and limits: Specificity for CMV antigens was confirmed in vitro for a few of the CMV-associated chains.

Specimen: PBMCs. This clonotype was sampled from a woman in her forties in good health and CMV-seropositive.

In nucleotides, the CDR3 is TGTGCCAGCTCACCTGGGGCAGGGGTTCAGCCCCAGCATTTT. Translating gives CASSPGAGVQPQHF. The gene calls are TRBV18 and TRBJ1-5; weak D call: TRBD1 (6 bases). Germline CDR1 KGHSH, CDR2 LQKENI. V was trimmed by 3 bases and J by 6 bases, leaving 12 bases between them. The CDR3 length is 14 residues.